One and the same sample provided the 8 T cell receptor beta chains below, sequenced in a study of spatial heterogeneity in lung cancer. Time point of the sample: blood at routine non-recurrence follow-up after resection. A single record per CDR3 protein comes from TCRdb applying MiXCR to the 5' RACE reads. The sample has 25,000 to 35,000 distinct CDR3 sequences, more than 4.5% seen once. This specimen consisted of PBMCs, obtained at follow-up. The source is a female donor with early-stage non-small cell lung cancer.

This clonotype was detected many times. The rearrangement joins TRBV10-3 to TRBJ1-3; no reliable D call. The CDR3 contains 15 residues. The ends were cut back, 6 bases at V and 0 bases at J, with 12 bases in the middle. Germline V gene sequence: CDR1 ENHRY, CDR2 SYGVKD. In DNA form, the CDR3 reads TGTGCCATCAGCCCGATCAGTGGCTCTGGAAACACCATATATTTT. Protein: CAISPISGSGNTIYF.

The chain couples TRBV24-1 to TRBJ1-6; 10 nucleotides agree with TRBD1. Losses at the gene ends were 7 bases for V and 8 bases for J; bases not matched to a gene: 7. Germline-derived CDR1 and CDR2 are KGHDR and SFDVKD. The CDR3 runs 15 residues. CDR3 sequence (DNA): TGTGCCACCAGGCCGGGACAGGGGATAGATTCACCCCTCCACTTT. Protein sequence: CATRPGQGIDSPLHF.

This clonotype was seen at least ten times. The chain links TRBV6-1 to TRBJ1-5; perhaps TRBD1 as D (6 bases). Trimming left V 6 bases short and J 3 bases short, with 12 bases between. The CDR3 runs to 14 residues. Germline loops: CDR1 MNHNS, CDR2 SASEGT. Here the CDR3 reads CASRGGHPNQPQHF. CDR3 DNA: TGTGCCAGCAGGGGGGGACACCCCAATCAGCCCCAGCATTTT.

In its sample, this clonotype was seen many times. The rearrangement links TRBV20-1 to TRBJ2-5; D is undetermined. Trimming removed 3 bases from V and 1 base from J, with 9 bases in between. CDR3 length equals 13 residues. Germline V CDR1 and CDR2: DFQATT, SNEGSKA (reference sequence). The CDR3 loop is CSASEEAQETQYF. CDR3 DNA: TGCAGTGCTAGTGAAGAAGCCCAAGAGACCCAGTACTTC.

By share, this clonotype counts as medium-sized. The V gene is TRBV4-2, the J gene TRBJ2-7, with a weak D call TRBD2 (6 bases). Deletions cut 1 base from V and 4 bases from J, with 11 bases between. CDR1 LGHNA and CDR2 YNFKEQ come from the germline V gene. This CDR3 region has 14 residues. The CDR3 protein is CASSQAWGDYEQYF. The CDR3 bases are TGTGCCAGCAGCCAAGCGTGGGGGGATTACGAGCAGTACTTC.

Within the sample, this clonotype is medium-sized. This sequence joins TRBV28 and TRBJ2-1; the match to TRBD2 covers 9 bases. Germline V CDR1 and CDR2: MDHEN, SYDVKM. The V segment lost 6 bases and the J segment 10 bases; nucleotides outside the gene matches: 19. CDR3 size: 17 residues. The CDR3 is CASSKPTKGGRAVEQFF. In nucleotides, the CDR3 is TGTGCCAGCAGCAAACCCACAAAGGGCGGGAGGGCCGTCGAGCAGTTCTTC.

This clonotype was seen at least ten times. The CDR3: CASSFSLNTEAFF. The CDR3 DNA follows: TGCGCCAGCAGCTTTTCCCTGAACACTGAAGCTTTCTTT. The rearrangement joins TRBV5-1 to TRBJ1-1; D gene unclear. The CDR3 loop spans 13 amino acids. Germline V gene lookup returns CDR1 SGHRS and CDR2 YFSETQ. Trimming shortened V by 2 bases and J by 0 bases, and 5 bases separated the two germline ends.

In this sample, this clonotype turned up many times. The chain links TRBV2 to TRBJ2-2, with a possible D match to TRBD2 (5 bases). The germline V and J ends were trimmed by 0 bases and 8 bases, with 7 bases remaining between them. In germline, CDR1 is SNHLY, CDR2 FYNNEI. This CDR3 comprises 13 residues. The CDR3 DNA sequence: TGTGCCAGCAGTGAAGCACGGAGGGGGGAGCTGTTTTTT. It translates to CASSEARRGELFF.